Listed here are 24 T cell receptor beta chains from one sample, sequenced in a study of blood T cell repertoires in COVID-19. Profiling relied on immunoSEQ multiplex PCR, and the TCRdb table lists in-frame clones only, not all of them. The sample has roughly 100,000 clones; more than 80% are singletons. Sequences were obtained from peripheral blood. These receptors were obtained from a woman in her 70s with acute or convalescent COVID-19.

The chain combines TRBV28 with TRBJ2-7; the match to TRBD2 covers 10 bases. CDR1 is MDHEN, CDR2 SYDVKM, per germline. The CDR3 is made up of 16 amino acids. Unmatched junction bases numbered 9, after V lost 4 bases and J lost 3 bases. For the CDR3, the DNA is TGTGCCAGCAGTTCAACAGAGACTAGCGGGTTCTACGAGCAGTACTTC. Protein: CASSSTETSGFYEQYF. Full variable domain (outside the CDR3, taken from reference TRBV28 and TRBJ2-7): DVKVTQSSRYLVKRTGEKVFLECVQDMDHENMFWYRQDPGLGLRLIYFSYDVKMKEKGDIPEGYSVSREKKERFSLILESASTNQTSMYLCASSSTETSGFYEQYFGPGTRLTVT.

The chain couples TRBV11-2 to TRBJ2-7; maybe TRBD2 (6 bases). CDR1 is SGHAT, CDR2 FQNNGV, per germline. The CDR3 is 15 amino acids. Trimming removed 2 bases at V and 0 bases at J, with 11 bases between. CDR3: CASSLRATSSYEQYF. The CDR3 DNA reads TGTGCCAGCAGCTTAAGAGCGACTAGCTCCTACGAGCAGTACTTC.

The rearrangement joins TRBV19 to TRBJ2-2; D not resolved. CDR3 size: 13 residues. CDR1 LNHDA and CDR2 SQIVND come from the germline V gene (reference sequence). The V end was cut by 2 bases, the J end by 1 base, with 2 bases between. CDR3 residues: CASSIQNTGELFF. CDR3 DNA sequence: TGTGCCAGTAGTATACAGAACACCGGGGAGCTGTTTTTT.

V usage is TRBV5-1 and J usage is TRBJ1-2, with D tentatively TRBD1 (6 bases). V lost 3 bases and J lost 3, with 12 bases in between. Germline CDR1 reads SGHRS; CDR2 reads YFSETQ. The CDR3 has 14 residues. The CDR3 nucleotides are TGCGCCAGCAGCTCGGTCTCAGGGGACTATGGCTACACCTTC. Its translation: CASSSVSGDYGYTF.

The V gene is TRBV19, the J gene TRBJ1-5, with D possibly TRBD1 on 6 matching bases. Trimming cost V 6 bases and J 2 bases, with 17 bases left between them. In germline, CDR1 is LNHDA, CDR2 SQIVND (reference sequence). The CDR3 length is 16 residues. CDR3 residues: CASRETGIRGNQPQHF. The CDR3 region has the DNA TGTGCCAGTAGGGAAACAGGGATTCGGGGCAATCAGCCCCAGCATTTT.

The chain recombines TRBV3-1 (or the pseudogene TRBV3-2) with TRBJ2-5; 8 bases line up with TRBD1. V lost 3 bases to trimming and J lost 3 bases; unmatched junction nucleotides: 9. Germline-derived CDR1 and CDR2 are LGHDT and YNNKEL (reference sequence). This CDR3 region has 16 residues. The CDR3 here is CASSQRRQGRKETQYF. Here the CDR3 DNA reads TGTGCCAGCAGCCAGCGGAGACAGGGGAGGAAAGAGACCCAGTACTTC.

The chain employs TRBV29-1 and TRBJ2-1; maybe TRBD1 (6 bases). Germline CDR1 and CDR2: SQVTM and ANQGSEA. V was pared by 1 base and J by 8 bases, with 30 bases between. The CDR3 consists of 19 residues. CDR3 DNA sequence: TGCAGCGTTGAAGCCGTTGGGGACAAGTGGCCAGGGTTGGGTGATGAGCAGTTCTTC. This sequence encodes CSVEAVGDKWPGLGDEQFF.

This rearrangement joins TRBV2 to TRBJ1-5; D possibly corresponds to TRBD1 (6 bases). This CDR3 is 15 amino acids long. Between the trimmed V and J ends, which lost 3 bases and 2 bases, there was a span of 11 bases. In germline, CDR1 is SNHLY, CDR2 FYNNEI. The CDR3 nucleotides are TGTGCCAGCAGTGATCTCCGGACAGGCAATCAGCCCCAGCATTTT. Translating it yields CASSDLRTGNQPQHF.

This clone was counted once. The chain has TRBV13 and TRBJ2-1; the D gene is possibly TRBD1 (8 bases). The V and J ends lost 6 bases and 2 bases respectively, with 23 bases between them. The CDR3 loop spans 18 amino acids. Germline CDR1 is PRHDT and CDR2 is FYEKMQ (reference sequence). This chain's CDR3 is CASRSRRGVDRAYNEQFF. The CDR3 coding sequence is TGTGCCAGCAGGTCCCGCCGGGGGGTGGACAGGGCCTACAATGAGCAGTTCTTC. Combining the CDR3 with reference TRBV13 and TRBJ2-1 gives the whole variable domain AAGVIQSPRHLIKEKRETATLKCYPIPRHDTVYWYQQGPGQDPQFLISFYEKMQSDKGSIPDRFSAQQFSDYHSELNMSSLELGDSALYFCASRSRRGVDRAYNEQFFGPGTRLTVL.

The CDR3 sequence is CSVEGWGTSGRIADTQYF. CDR3 bases: TGCAGCGTTGAAGGTTGGGGGACTAGCGGGAGAATCGCAGATACGCAGTATTTT. V and J are TRBV29-1 and TRBJ2-3; 14 nucleotides line up with TRBD2. Germline loops: CDR1 SQVTM, CDR2 ANQGSEA. The CDR3 loop spans 18 amino acids. Trimming at V came to 1 base and at J to 4 bases, leaving 10 bases not matched to a gene.

The CDR3 is CASSYSGTKGYEQYF. CDR3 DNA: TGTGCCAGCAGTTACTCGGGGACTAAGGGCTACGAGCAGTACTTC. The chain has TRBV6-6 and TRBJ2-7, with 7 bases lining up with TRBD2. The germline CDR1 and CDR2 sequences are MNHNY and SVGAGI (reference sequence). The length of the CDR3 is 15 residues. After removal of 0 bases from V and 3 bases from J, the junction contained 5 bases not matched to a gene.

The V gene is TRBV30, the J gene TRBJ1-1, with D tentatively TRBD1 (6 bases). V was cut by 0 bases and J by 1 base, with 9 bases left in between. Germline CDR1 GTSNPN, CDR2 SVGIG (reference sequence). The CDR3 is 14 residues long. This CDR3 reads CAWSVGTKNTEAFF. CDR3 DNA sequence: TGTGCCTGGAGTGTGGGGACAAAGAACACTGAAGCTTTCTTT. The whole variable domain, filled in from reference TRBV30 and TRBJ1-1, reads SQTIHQWPATLVQPVGSPLSLECTVEGTSNPNLYWYRQAAGRGLQLLFYSVGIGQISSEVPQNLSASRPQDRQFILSSKKLLLSDSGFYLCAWSVGTKNTEAFFGQGTRLTVV.

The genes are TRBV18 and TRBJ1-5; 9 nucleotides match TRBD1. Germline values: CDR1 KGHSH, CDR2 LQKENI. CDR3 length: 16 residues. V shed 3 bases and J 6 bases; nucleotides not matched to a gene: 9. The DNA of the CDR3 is TGTGCCAGCTCACCCGGGTCTACAGGGGGCTTTCAGCCCCAGCATTTT. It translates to CASSPGSTGGFQPQHF. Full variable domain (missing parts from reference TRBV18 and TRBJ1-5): NAGVMQNPRHLVRRRGQEARLRCSPMKGHSHVYWYRQLPEEGLKFMVYLQKENIIDESGMPKERFSAEFPKEGPSILRIQQVVRGDSAAYFCASSPGSTGGFQPQHFGDGTRLSIL.

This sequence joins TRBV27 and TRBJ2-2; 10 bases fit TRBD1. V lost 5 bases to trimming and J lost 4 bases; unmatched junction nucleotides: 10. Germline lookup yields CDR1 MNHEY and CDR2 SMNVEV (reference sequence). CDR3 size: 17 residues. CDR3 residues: CASSPTPGQGITGELFF. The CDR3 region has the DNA TGTGCCAGCAGTCCAACCCCGGGACAGGGGATCACCGGGGAGCTGTTTTTT.

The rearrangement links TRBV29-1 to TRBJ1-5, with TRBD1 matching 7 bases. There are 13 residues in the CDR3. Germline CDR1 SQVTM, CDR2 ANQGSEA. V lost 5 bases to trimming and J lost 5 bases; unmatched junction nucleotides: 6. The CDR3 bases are TGCAGCGTTTCCAGGGGGAGCGATCAGCCCCAGCATTTT. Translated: CSVSRGSDQPQHF.

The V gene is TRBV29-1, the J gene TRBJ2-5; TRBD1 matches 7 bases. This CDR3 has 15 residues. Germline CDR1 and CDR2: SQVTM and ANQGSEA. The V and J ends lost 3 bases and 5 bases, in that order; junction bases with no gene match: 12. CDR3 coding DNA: TGCAGCGTTGATGGAGCACAGGGGCCGGAGGAGACCCAGTACTTC. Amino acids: CSVDGAQGPEETQYF.

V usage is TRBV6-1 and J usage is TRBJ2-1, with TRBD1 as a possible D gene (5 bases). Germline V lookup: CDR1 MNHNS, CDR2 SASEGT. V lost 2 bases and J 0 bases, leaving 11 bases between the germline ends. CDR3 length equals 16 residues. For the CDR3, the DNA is TGTGCCAGCAGTGAACTTCAGGGTAGCTCCTACAATGAGCAGTTCTTC. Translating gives CASSELQGSSYNEQFF.

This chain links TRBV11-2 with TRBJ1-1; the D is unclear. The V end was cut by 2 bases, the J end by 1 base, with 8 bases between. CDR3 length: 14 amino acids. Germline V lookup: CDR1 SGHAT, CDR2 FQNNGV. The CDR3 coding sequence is TGTGCCAGCAGCTTATTTGGGAGGAACACTGAAGCTTTCTTT. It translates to CASSLFGRNTEAFF.

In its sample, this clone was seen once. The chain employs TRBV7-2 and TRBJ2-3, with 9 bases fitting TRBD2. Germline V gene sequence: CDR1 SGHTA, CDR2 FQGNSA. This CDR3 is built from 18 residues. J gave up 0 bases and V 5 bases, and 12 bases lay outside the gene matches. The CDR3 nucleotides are TGTGCCAGCAGCAGGGGACCGAGACTAGCGGCTAGCACAGATACGCAGTATTTT. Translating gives CASSRGPRLAASTDTQYF. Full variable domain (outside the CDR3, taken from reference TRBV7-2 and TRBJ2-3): GAGVSQSPSNKVTEKGKDVELRCDPISGHTALYWYRQSLGQGLEFLIYFQGNSAPDKSGLPSDRFSAERTGGSVSTLTIQRTQQEDSAVYLCASSRGPRLAASTDTQYFGPGTRLTVL.

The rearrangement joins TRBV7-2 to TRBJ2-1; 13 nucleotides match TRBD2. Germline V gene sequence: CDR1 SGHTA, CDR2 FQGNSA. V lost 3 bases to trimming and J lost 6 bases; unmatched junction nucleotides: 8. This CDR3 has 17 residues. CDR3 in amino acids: CASSFTSGRAWGNEQFF. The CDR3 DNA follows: TGTGCCAGCAGCTTTACTAGCGGGAGGGCTTGGGGCAATGAGCAGTTCTTC.

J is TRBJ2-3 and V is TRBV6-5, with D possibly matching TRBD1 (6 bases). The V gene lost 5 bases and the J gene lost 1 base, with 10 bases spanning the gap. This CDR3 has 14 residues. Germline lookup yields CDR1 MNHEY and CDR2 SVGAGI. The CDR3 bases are TGTGCCAGCAGTCTACAGGGAGGCACAGATACGCAGTATTTT. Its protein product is CASSLQGGTDTQYF.

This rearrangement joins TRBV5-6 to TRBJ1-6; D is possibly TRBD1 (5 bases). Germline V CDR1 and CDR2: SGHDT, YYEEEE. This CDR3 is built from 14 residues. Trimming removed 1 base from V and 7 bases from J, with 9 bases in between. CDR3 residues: CASSLYRPNSPLHF. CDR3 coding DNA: TGTGCCAGCAGCTTGTACAGGCCAAATTCACCCCTCCACTTT.

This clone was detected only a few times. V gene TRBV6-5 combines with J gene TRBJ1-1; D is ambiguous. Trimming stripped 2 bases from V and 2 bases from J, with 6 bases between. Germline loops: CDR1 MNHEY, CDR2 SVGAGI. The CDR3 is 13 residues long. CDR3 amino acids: CASSYRGNTEAFF. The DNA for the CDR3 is TGTGCCAGCAGTTACCGGGGAAACACTGAAGCTTTCTTT.

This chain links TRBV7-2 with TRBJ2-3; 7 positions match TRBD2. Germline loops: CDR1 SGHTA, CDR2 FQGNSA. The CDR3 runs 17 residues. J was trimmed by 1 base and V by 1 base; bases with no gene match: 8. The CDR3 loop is CASSLGIGGGGTDTQYF. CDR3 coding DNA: TGTGCCAGCAGCTTAGGAATAGGCGGGGGAGGCACAGATACGCAGTATTTT.